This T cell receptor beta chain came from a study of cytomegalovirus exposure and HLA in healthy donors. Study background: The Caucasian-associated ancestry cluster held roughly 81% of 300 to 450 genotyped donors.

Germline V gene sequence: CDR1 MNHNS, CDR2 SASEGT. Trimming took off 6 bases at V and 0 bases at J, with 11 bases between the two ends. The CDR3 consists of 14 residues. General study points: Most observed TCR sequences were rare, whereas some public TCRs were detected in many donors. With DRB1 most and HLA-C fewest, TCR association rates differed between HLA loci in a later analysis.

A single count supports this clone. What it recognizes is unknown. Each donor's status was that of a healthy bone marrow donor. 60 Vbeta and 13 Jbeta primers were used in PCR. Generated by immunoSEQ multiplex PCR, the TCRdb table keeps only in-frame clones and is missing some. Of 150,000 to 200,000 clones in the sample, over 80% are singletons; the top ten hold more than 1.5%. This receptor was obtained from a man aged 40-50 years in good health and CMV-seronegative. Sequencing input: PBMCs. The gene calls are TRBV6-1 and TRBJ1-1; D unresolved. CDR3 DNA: TGTGCCAGCAGGGAGACGAATATGAACACTGAAGCTTTCTTT. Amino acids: CASRETNMNTEAFF.